This entry lists 6 T cell receptor beta chains sequenced from one sample in a study of blood T cell repertoires in COVID-19. Generated by immunoSEQ multiplex PCR, the TCRdb table keeps only in-frame clones and is missing some. This repertoire shows some 130,000 clones, approximately 77% found once; its top ten account for 20%. The sample was peripheral blood. These receptors all stem from a man of 80 years or more with acute or convalescent COVID-19.

The rearrangement uses TRBV14 and TRBJ2-5; 7 bases match TRBD1. V shed 2 bases, J shed 0 bases, and the junction held 9 bases outside the gene matches. CDR3 length: 17 residues. Germline lookup yields CDR1 SGHDN and CDR2 FVKESK. This CDR3 is CASSQLQGQGNQETQYF. CDR3 bases: TGTGCCAGCAGCCAACTACAGGGGCAGGGGAACCAAGAGACCCAGTACTTC.

The chain uses TRBV4-3 and TRBJ2-5, with 7 bases fitting TRBD1. CDR3 size: 13 residues. V lost 4 bases and J lost 4; bases outside the gene matches: 3. Germline V gives CDR1 LGHNA, CDR2 YSLEER. The CDR3 loop reads CASSPNRGETQYF. The CDR3 region has the DNA TGCGCCAGCAGCCCTAACAGGGGAGAGACCCAGTACTTC.

The chain recombines TRBV5-4 with TRBJ2-1; tentative D call: TRBD1 (5 bases). Germline CDR1 is SGHNT and CDR2 is YYREEE (reference sequence). V was cut by 4 bases and J by 4 bases, with 6 bases left in between. CDR3 length: 12 residues. The CDR3 loop reads CASSRQYNEQFF. The CDR3 DNA reads TGTGCCAGCAGCAGACAGTACAATGAGCAGTTCTTC.

V is TRBV15 and J is TRBJ1-5; D is unresolved. CDR1 and CDR2 from the germline V gene are LNHNV and YYDKDF (reference sequence). V was shortened by 6 bases and J by 4 bases, with 7 bases between the two germline ends. This CDR3 contains 12 residues. CDR3 bases: TGTGCCACCAGGGAGGCAAATCAGCCCCAGCATTTT. Its protein is CATREANQPQHF.

On this clone: Different DNA sequences within this sample yield the same CDR3. This CDR3 is CASSLGPGSNQPQHF. The CDR3 region has the DNA TGTGCCAGCAGTTTAGGTCCAGGGAGCAATCAGCCCCAGCATTTT. The chain carries TRBV27 and TRBJ1-5; a weak D match, TRBD1 (5 bases). This CDR3 comprises 15 residues. Trimming pared 2 bases from V and 1 base from J, leaving 9 bases between. Germline V gene lookup returns CDR1 MNHEY and CDR2 SMNVEV (reference sequence).

The chain combines TRBV6-5 with TRBJ1-2; 7 bases are shared with TRBD1. With 2 bases clipped from V and 4 bases from J, the junction kept 4 bases outside the gene matches. The CDR3 spans 14 residues. Germline values: CDR1 MNHEY, CDR2 SVGAGI. In DNA, the CDR3 is TGTGCCAGCAGTTACGTAGGGGGCGCCTATGGCTACACCTTC. It translates to CASSYVGGAYGYTF.